Presented here are 11 T cell receptor beta chains from one specimen sequenced in a study of T cells after yellow fever vaccination (dated by TCRdb to between 2019 and 2020). The treatment or condition label for this specimen denotes: live attenuated yellow fever vaccine strain. Receptors were amplified or captured by 5' RACE. Instrument on record: Illumina HiSeq 2500. Using fastp trimming at Q25 and MiXCR clonotype assembly, TCRdb reanalyzed the public sequencing data and kept in-frame beta chains. Rows with a matching CDR3 protein are joined into one entry that keeps the most common DNA and genes. This sample comprises hundreds of thousands of distinct CDR3 sequences, roughly a fifth of them detected only once. About a sixth of the sample is held by the ten biggest clonotypes. Here the sequenced sample was PBMCs, taken approximately 20 days after the first yellow fever vaccination. These receptors were taken from a man between 18 and 29 years old who received the YFV17D yellow fever vaccine.

The V gene is TRBV5-1, the J gene TRBJ2-2; D is undetermined. The CDR3 length is 12 residues. CDR1 and CDR2 (germline): SGHRS, YFSETQ. Trimming removed 7 bases from V and 5 bases from J, with 9 bases in between. CDR3 DNA sequence: TGCGCCAGCGTACGAGATACCGGGGAGCTGTTTTTT. It translates to CASVRDTGELFF.

This clonotype was observed many times. CDR3 residues: CASSYWGGSAEAFF. CDR3 DNA: TGTGCCAGCAGTTACTGGGGGGGCAGCGCTGAAGCTTTCTTT. The rearrangement links TRBV6-5 to TRBJ1-1; the D gene is possibly TRBD1 (6 bases). This CDR3 has 14 amino acids. From germline, CDR1 is MNHEY and CDR2 SVGAGI. Trimming left V 1 base short and J 6 bases short, with 12 bases between.

The V and J genes are TRBV12-3 or TRBV12-4 and TRBJ2-2, with D maybe TRBD2 (5 bases). V was trimmed by 4 bases and J by 2 bases, leaving 17 bases between them. This CDR3 has 17 amino acids. In DNA, the CDR3 is TGTGCCAGCAGTTCCCATCTCTCGGGGTTAAACACCGGGGAGCTGTTTTTT. Its protein is CASSSHLSGLNTGELFF.

The sample holds a few counts of this clonotype. The J gene is TRBJ1-1, the V gene TRBV5-1, with 8 bases that match TRBD1. This CDR3 comprises 13 residues. Trimming at V came to 4 bases and at J to 6 bases, leaving 5 bases not matched to a gene. Looked up from germline, CDR1 is SGHRS and CDR2 is YFSETQ. CDR3 protein: CASSLGQGAEAFF. The DNA of the CDR3 is TGCGCCAGCAGCCTAGGACAGGGCGCTGAAGCTTTCTTT.

A single count supports this clonotype. The chain joins TRBV29-1 to TRBJ2-2; TRBD1 is a possible D gene (7 bases). Germline values: CDR1 SQVTM, CDR2 ANQGSEA. With 2 bases removed from V and 1 base from J, the gap between germline ends came to 14 bases. The CDR3 consists of 16 residues. The CDR3: CSVEHRQGGNTGELFF. The CDR3 DNA is TGCAGCGTTGAACACCGACAGGGAGGGAACACCGGGGAGCTGTTTTTT.

This clonotype was recorded many times. The V call is TRBV12-3 or TRBV12-4, the J call TRBJ2-1; 10 bases are a match to TRBD1. V was clipped by 2 bases and J by 4 bases; unmatched bases: 2. The CDR3 has 15 residues. The CDR3 coding sequence is TGTGCCAGCAGTTTAAGGACAGGGGGTTACAATGAGCAGTTCTTC. Amino acids: CASSLRTGGYNEQFF.

J is TRBJ2-3 and V is TRBV9, with 9 bases lining up with TRBD2. The CDR3 is 16 amino acids. The trim removed 2 bases at V and 2 bases at J, leaving 6 bases unmatched. CDR1 and CDR2 (germline): SGDLS, YYNGEE. CDR3 residues: CASSVTSGGLTDTQYF. In DNA, the CDR3 is TGTGCCAGCAGCGTTACCAGCGGGGGGCTCACAGATACGCAGTATTTT.

This chain links TRBV29-1 with TRBJ2-2, with D perhaps being TRBD1 or TRBD2 (5 bases each). Germline lookup yields CDR1 SQVTM and CDR2 ANQGSEA. V shed 7 bases and J shed 7 bases, with 13 bases lying between them. The CDR3 is made up of 12 amino acids. The CDR3 nucleotides read TGCAGCGGGGGACCGAGGGGCGGGGAGCTGTTTTTT. It yields the protein CSGGPRGGELFF.

This clonotype was counted ten times or more. This sequence joins TRBV25-1 and TRBJ1-5; a weak D match, TRBD1 (5 bases). V was clipped by 1 base and J by 1 base, with 20 bases between them. This CDR3 has 19 residues. Germline V gene lookup returns CDR1 MGHDK and CDR2 SYGVNS. The CDR3 DNA is TGTGCCAGCAGTGAATCACCCCCAACCCCCCCAGGGAGCAATCAGCCCCAGCATTTT. Translation: CASSESPPTPPGSNQPQHF.

This clonotype is a singleton in its sample. The rearrangement links TRBV28 to TRBJ2-2; 8 nucleotides match TRBD1. The length of the CDR3 is 16 residues. The V and J ends lost 4 bases and 9 bases, in that order; junction bases with no gene match: 13. CDR1 and CDR2 from the germline V gene are MDHEN and SYDVKM. The DNA of the CDR3 is TGTGCCAGCAGTTACCCTCAGGGACAGGCTGGCCGGGAGCTGTTTTTT. Translation: CASSYPQGQAGRELFF.

The chain joins TRBV5-1 to TRBJ2-5; tentative D call: TRBD1 (6 bases). Germline CDR1 reads SGHRS; CDR2 reads YFSETQ. The ends were cut back, 0 bases at V and 2 bases at J, with 26 bases in the middle. The CDR3 covers 20 residues. CDR3 loop: CASSLGFGSLFRGFQETQYF. The CDR3 DNA is TGCGCCAGCAGCTTGGGCTTTGGGTCCCTGTTCAGGGGCTTTCAAGAGACCCAGTACTTC.